This T cell receptor beta chain was identified during a study of cytomegalovirus exposure and HLA in healthy donors. Primers: 60 Vbeta forward and 13 Jbeta reverse. Repertoires were generated with immunoSEQ multiplex PCR, while TCRdb's copy carries only in-frame clones and drops some. The sample shows under 200,000 clones, around 77% of them seen only once. Overall study findings and caveats: It was assumed in the presence/absence analyses that sequencing depth was roughly uniform across donors. In the analysis, some V segments, TRBV6-2 and TRBV6-3 included, were excluded as indistinguishable. Later analysis associated a missense DCLRE1C variant with TCR beta V- and J-gene trimming. A later analysis associated around 17,000 TCR beta sequences with HLA alleles at a 0.05 false discovery rate.

This clone occurred a few times. Its cognate antigen is unknown. CDR3 size: 14 residues. Germline lookup yields CDR1 WSHSY and CDR2 SAAADI. Trimming at V came to 7 bases and at J to 7 bases, leaving 9 bases not matched to a gene. The V gene is TRBV10-2, the J gene TRBJ2-3; TRBD2 matches 9 bases. The sequencing input was PBMCs. This sequence was found in a man aged 55 to 69 in good health and CMV-seronegative. CDR3 in amino acids: CASKGAGGPNTQYF. CDR3 in DNA: TGCGCCAGCAAAGGGGCGGGGGGGCCGAATACGCAGTATTTT.